This is a list of T cell receptor beta chains from one sample in a study of T cell responses to AZD1222 COVID-19 vaccine. The method was immunoSEQ multiplex PCR; TCRdb's version includes in-frame clones alone and lacks a portion of them. Here the sample spans 95,000 to 150,000 clones, over 75% being singletons. The material sequenced was peripheral blood, taken on day 0 of AZD1222 vaccination. The receptors come from an adult in good health. Each CDR3 is given with its conserved first and last residue. A D gene is named only where the DNA matches it firmly. Not every row has a clone size; where given, it reads once, few, many or a size class.

v_gene	d_gene	abundance	j_gene	CDR3nt	CDR3aa
TRBV10-1	TRBD1	once	TRBJ2-3	TGCGCCAGCAGTGGATGGACAGGGGGATACCCTACCAGCACAGATACGCAGTATTTT	CASSGWTGGYPTSTDTQYF
TRBV25-1	NA	NA	TRBJ1-1	TGTGCCAGCAGTGCTGCAGGGGAGGGCACTGAAGCTTTCTTT	CASSAAGEGTEAFF
TRBV19	NA	NA	TRBJ1-1	TGTGCCAGTAGTCCCACCGGGACGGTGAACACTGAAGCTTTCTTT	CASSPTGTVNTEAFF
TRBV7-8	NA	NA	TRBJ1-4	TGTGCCAGCAGTACCAACAGGGTTTCAGGGGAAAAACTGTTTTTT	CASSTNRVSGEKLFF
TRBV7-2	TRBD1	NA	TRBJ1-1	TGTGCCAGCAGTTATCGGACAGGGGGCAAGAACACTGAAGCTTTCTTT	CASSYRTGGKNTEAFF
TRBV15	TRBD1	NA	TRBJ1-3	TGTGCCACCAGCAGAGTTAGACAGGGAGGAAACACCATATATTTT	CATSRVRQGGNTIYF
TRBV19	NA	NA	TRBJ1-5	TGTGCCAGTAGTATTTGGGGGGCCTCATATAGCAATCAGCCCCAGCATTTT	CASSIWGASYSNQPQHF
TRBV24-1	TRBD2	NA	TRBJ2-6	TGTGCCACCAGTGCCCGTGGGGGGGCTGGGGCCAACGTCCTGACTTTC	CATSARGGAGANVLTF
TRBV5-1	NA	NA	TRBJ1-1	TGCGCCAGCAGCTTGGTCGGGGCCGGGAACACTGAAGCTTTCTTT	CASSLVGAGNTEAFF
TRBV7-3	TRBD1	NA	TRBJ2-3	TGTGCCAGCAGCTTAAGGGGACAGGGGTCCTTCCCCACAGATACGCAGTATTTT	CASSLRGQGSFPTDTQYF
TRBV3-1/TRBV3-2	NA	NA	TRBJ1-1	TGTGCCAGCAGCCAGTTAGGGTTATCGGGCACTGAAGCTTTCTTT	CASSQLGLSGTEAFF
TRBV11-3	NA	NA	TRBJ2-2	TGTGCCAGCAGCCATGGCAACGTTGGCACCGGGGAGCTGTTTTTT	CASSHGNVGTGELFF
TRBV3-1/TRBV3-2	TRBD1	NA	TRBJ1-1	TGTGCCAGCAGCGCCCGGGACAGGGGGAACACTGAAGCTTTCTTT	CASSARDRGNTEAFF
TRBV4-3	NA	NA	TRBJ1-2	TGCGCCAGCAGCCAAGTTACCCCATCAGGATTCTATGGAGGCTACACCTTC	CASSQVTPSGFYGGYTF
TRBV30	NA	NA	TRBJ1-5	TGTGCCTGGAGTGGTGGGTGGAGTCAGCCCCAGCATTTT	CAWSGGWSQPQHF
TRBV25-1	NA	NA	TRBJ1-1	TGTGCCAGCAGTGAATTTGGGAGTGGGACTGAAGCTTTCTTT	CASSEFGSGTEAFF
TRBV5-6	NA	NA	TRBJ1-1	TGTGCCAGCAGCTTTGTCGGGAGGGACACTGAAGCTTTCTTT	CASSFVGRDTEAFF
TRBV12-5	NA	few	TRBJ2-2	TGTGCTAGTGGTTTGGTACTTGGGGCGGTCGGGGAGCTGTTTTTT	CASGLVLGAVGELFF
TRBV9	NA	NA	TRBJ1-6	TGTGCCAGCAGCGTAGGTCAGGGGCAGAACTATAATTCACCCCTCCACTTT	CASSVGQGQNYNSPLHF
TRBV6-5	NA	few	TRBJ1-1	TGTGCCAGCAGTTACTCGACTCCGCGGAACACTGAAGCTTTCTTT	CASSYSTPRNTEAFF
TRBV5-6	NA	NA	TRBJ1-5	TGTGCCAGCAGAAGGCCGCCCCAGCATTTT	CASRRPPQHF
TRBV10-3	NA	NA	TRBJ2-3	TGTGCCATCACACAGGACAGCACAGATACGCAGTATTTT	CAITQDSTDTQYF
TRBV3-1/TRBV3-2	TRBD1	NA	TRBJ2-7	TGTGCCAGCAGCCAAGAGGGGACAGGACTCTACGAGCAGTACTTC	CASSQEGTGLYEQYF
TRBV28	TRBD2	NA	TRBJ2-3	TGTGCCAGCAGTTCGCTAGCGGGATCGATAGATACGCAGTATTTT	CASSSLAGSIDTQYF
TRBV7-9	NA	NA	TRBJ2-3	TGTGCCAGCAGCTTAATCGACCGCACAGATACGCAGTATTTT	CASSLIDRTDTQYF
TRBV7-9	NA	NA	TRBJ2-1	TGTGCCAGCAGCCCAACAGGGAAAAGCTCCTACAATGAGCAGTTCTTC	CASSPTGKSSYNEQFF
TRBV20-1	TRBD2	NA	TRBJ2-3	TGCAGTGCCAGTAACCTTATAGCGGGGCTGAATACGCAGTATTTT	CSASNLIAGLNTQYF
TRBV28	NA	NA	TRBJ2-4	TGTGCCAGCAGTTTATACGTGGGGGAGGTCAAAAACATTCAGTACTTC	CASSLYVGEVKNIQYF
TRBV5-1	NA	NA	TRBJ2-1	TGCGCCAGCAGCGACCGGGGAACCCTCCGGAATGAGCAGTTCTTC	CASSDRGTLRNEQFF
TRBV19	TRBD1	few	TRBJ1-2	TGTGCCAGTAGAGGACAGGACCCATATAACTATGGCTACACCTTC	CASRGQDPYNYGYTF
TRBV3-1/TRBV3-2	NA	NA	TRBJ2-1	TGTGCCAGCAGCCCAATTGCCGGGACCCCTATCTGGGGTGAGCAGTTCTTC	CASSPIAGTPIWGEQFF
TRBV3-1/TRBV3-2	TRBD1	few	TRBJ2-6	TGTGCCAGCAGCCAGCGTCTCCCGGGACAGGGGTCCGGGGCCAACGTCCTGACTTTC	CASSQRLPGQGSGANVLTF
TRBV28	NA	NA	TRBJ2-7	TGTGCCAGCAGCTTGGTGGGGGCGGTGGGCGAGCAGTACTTC	CASSLVGAVGEQYF
TRBV2	TRBD2	NA	TRBJ2-1	TGTGCCAGCAGTGGGACTAGCAATGAGCAGTTCTTC	CASSGTSNEQFF
TRBV6-1	NA	NA	TRBJ1-6	TGTGCCAGCAGTGAAATCCGGGAAAATTCACCCCTCCACTTT	CASSEIRENSPLHF
TRBV5-1	NA	NA	TRBJ2-2	TGCGCCAGCAGCTTGGCTACTAGAACCGGGGAGCTGTTTTTT	CASSLATRTGELFF
TRBV5-5	NA	NA	TRBJ1-2	TGTGCCAGCAGCTTGGGGGCGAGTGGCTACACCTTC	CASSLGASGYTF
TRBV2	NA	NA	TRBJ1-2	TGTGCCAGCAGTGCCCAGTCTCATAGGGGCTACACCTTC	CASSAQSHRGYTF
TRBV5-1	NA	NA	TRBJ2-5	TGCGCCAGCAGCTTGGGGGACCAAGAGACCCAGTACTTC	CASSLGDQETQYF
TRBV28	NA	NA	TRBJ1-2	TGTGCCAGCAGTTTCAGCAGAGCCAACTATGGCTACACCTTC	CASSFSRANYGYTF
TRBV7-9	NA	few	TRBJ1-2	TGTGCCAGCAGTCCGACGGGGAAAGGTGGCTACACCTTC	CASSPTGKGGYTF
TRBV9	NA	NA	TRBJ2-3	TGTGCCAGCAGCGTAGTCGGTGGATCAGATACGCAGTATTTT	CASSVVGGSDTQYF
TRBV7-8	TRBD2	NA	TRBJ2-2	TGTGCCAGCAGCTCTCTAGCGGGCGGGGGTACCGGGGAGCTGTTTTTT	CASSSLAGGGTGELFF
TRBV9	TRBD2	NA	TRBJ2-3	TGTGCCAGCAGCGTGGGGACTAGCGGGGGGCTCGTGGATACGCAGTATTTT	CASSVGTSGGLVDTQYF
TRBV11-2	NA	NA	TRBJ2-3	TGTGCCAGCAGCTCCATATGGGGAGGGGGCGTTACAGATACGCAGTATTTT	CASSSIWGGGVTDTQYF